Shown below are 29 T cell receptor beta chains from a single sample sequenced in a study of blood T cells in healthy people across ages. Primers used in a second PCR of about 6 to 11 cycles were a sample-barcoded 5' primer and a J-beta primer mix. Each CDR3 protein gets one entry after TCRdb re-called the 5' RACE reads with MiXCR. The data hold some 1.4 million distinct CDR3 sequences, with roughly 45% observed a single time. Sequenced: blood. The receptors were gathered from a woman aged 18-29 years in good health.

V usage is TRBV7-7 and J usage is TRBJ2-2; the D is unclear. The germline gives CDR1 SSHAT, CDR2 FNYEAQ (reference sequence). CDR3 length: 15 amino acids. The germline V and J ends were trimmed by 5 bases and 1 base, with 11 bases remaining between them. CDR3 residues: CASSATDLNTGELFF. CDR3 DNA: TGTGCCAGCAGCGCAACTGATCTGAACACCGGGGAGCTGTTTTTT.

V gene TRBV7-9 combines with J gene TRBJ2-7; no clear D. Trimming took off 2 bases at V and 1 base at J, with 15 bases between the two ends. This CDR3 has 16 amino acids. Looked up from germline, CDR1 is SEHNR and CDR2 is FQNEAQ (reference sequence). The CDR3 bases are TGTGCCAGCAGCTTAACGGCAGGCGTCCATTCCTACGAGCAGTACTTC. This translates into CASSLTAGVHSYEQYF. The full variable domain, in which reference TRBV7-9 and TRBJ2-7 provide the parts outside the CDR3, is DTGVSQNPRHKITKRGQNVTFRCDPISEHNRLYWYRQTLGQGPEFLTYFQNEAQLEKSRLLSDRFSAERPKGSFSTLEIQRTEQGDSAMYLCASSLTAGVHSYEQYFGPGTRLTVT.

This clonotype was counted a few times. The chain combines TRBV19 with TRBJ2-3; 7 bases are shared with TRBD2. J lost 6 bases, V lost 7 bases, and 10 bases had no gene match. The germline V gene encodes CDR1 LNHDA and CDR2 SQIVND (reference sequence). The CDR3 consists of 14 residues. The CDR3 DNA reads as TGTGCCAGTAATCCGACCGGGAGGTGGGATACGCAGTATTTT. Protein product: CASNPTGRWDTQYF.

This chain joins TRBV5-1 and TRBJ1-1, with 8 bases lining up with TRBD1. Germline loops: CDR1 SGHRS, CDR2 YFSETQ. V shed 3 bases, J shed 0 bases, and the junction held 7 bases outside the gene matches. The CDR3 spans 16 residues. The CDR3 reads CASSSGQGFMNTEAFF. In DNA, the CDR3 is TGCGCCAGCAGCTCCGGACAGGGATTTATGAACACTGAAGCTTTCTTT.

V gene TRBV20-1 combines with J gene TRBJ2-7, with D perhaps assigned TRBD1 or TRBD2 (5 bases each). Germline V gives CDR1 DFQATT, CDR2 SNEGSKA (reference sequence). With 1 base removed from V and 3 bases from J, the gap between germline ends came to 13 bases. The CDR3 has 14 residues. The CDR3 loop reads CSARVWGLIYEQYF. CDR3 DNA: TGCAGTGCTAGAGTGTGGGGGTTGATCTACGAGCAGTACTTC.

J is TRBJ2-3 and V is TRBV7-2; TRBD2 matches 12 bases. The J segment lost 4 bases and the V segment lost 5 bases, leaving 13 bases of the junction unmatched. Germline assignment: CDR1 SGHTA and CDR2 FQGNSA. The CDR3 spans 18 residues. The CDR3 sequence is CASSPLAGGFESADTQYF. CDR3 DNA: TGTGCCAGCAGCCCTCTAGCGGGAGGGTTCGAGAGTGCAGATACGCAGTATTTT.

The rearrangement links TRBV6-6 to TRBJ1-1; D ambiguous. Looked up from germline, CDR1 is MNHNY and CDR2 is SVGAGI (reference sequence). Between the trimmed V and J ends, which lost 7 bases and 1 base, there was a span of 13 bases. CDR3 length equals 14 residues. The CDR3 protein is CASTPSGSNTEAFF. Written as DNA, the CDR3 is TGTGCCAGCACTCCTTCGGGGTCGAACACTGAAGCTTTCTTT.

This clonotype appeared many times. The V call is TRBV7-9, the J call TRBJ2-3; no reliable D call. Germline CDR1 SEHNR, CDR2 FQNEAQ (reference sequence). The CDR3 spans 13 residues. V dropped 0 bases and J dropped 4 bases, with 5 bases sitting between them. For the CDR3, the DNA is TGTGCCAGCAGCTTAGCGGGCTCAGATACGCAGTATTTT. Translation gives CASSLAGSDTQYF.

This clonotype was detected only a few times. The gene calls are TRBV20-1 and TRBJ2-1; D perhaps matches TRBD2 (6 bases). V was clipped by 4 bases and J by 6 bases, with 19 bases between them. Germline V gene sequence: CDR1 DFQATT, CDR2 SNEGSKA (reference sequence). The CDR3 contains 15 residues. Here the CDR3 reads CSAIDPGLLFNEQFF. CDR3 DNA: TGCAGTGCTATTGACCCGGGACTCCTATTCAATGAGCAGTTCTTC.

The rearrangement uses TRBV27 and TRBJ1-3; D remains unclear. The ends were cut back, 5 bases at V and 0 bases at J, with 8 bases in the middle. Germline CDR1 MNHEY, CDR2 SMNVEV (reference sequence). The CDR3 is 14 residues long. The CDR3 DNA reads as TGTGCCAGCAGTCAGGATTACTCTGGAAACACCATATATTTT. It translates to CASSQDYSGNTIYF.

J is TRBJ2-2 and V is TRBV24-1; 9 positions match TRBD1. The germline gives CDR1 KGHDR, CDR2 SFDVKD. Losses at the gene ends were 4 bases for V and 5 bases for J; bases not matched to a gene: 7. This CDR3 contains 16 residues. This CDR3 is CATSDSRTGATGELFF. CDR3 coding DNA: TGTGCCACCAGTGACTCCCGGACAGGGGCGACCGGGGAGCTGTTTTTT.

This clonotype occurred a few times. The chain has TRBV20-1 and TRBJ2-3; TRBD2 matches at 10 bases. Trimming at V came to 2 bases and at J to 6 bases, leaving 11 bases not matched to a gene. This CDR3 comprises 16 residues. Germline CDR1 and CDR2: DFQATT and SNEGSKA (reference sequence). This CDR3 is CSARTISAGGWDTQYF. Here the CDR3 DNA reads TGCAGTGCTAGAACTATTTCAGCGGGGGGGTGGGATACGCAGTATTTT.

This clonotype was found a few times. This chain connects TRBV29-1 to TRBJ2-5; 8 bases match TRBD2. The J call may be mistaken, given a closer DNA end match to TRBJ2-7. Germline V gene data show CDR1 as SQVTM and CDR2 as ANQGSEA. The CDR3 consists of 13 residues. The CDR3 here is CSVDPLAGNEQYF. CDR3 DNA sequence: TGCAGCGTTGATCCCTTAGCGGGGAACGAGCAGTACTTC.

This clonotype has a single count. A read error is possible here, since a much larger clone lies one base away. V is TRBV5-1 and J is TRBJ2-1; D is uncertain. Per germline, CDR1 SGHRS and CDR2 YFSETQ. The CDR3 loop spans 13 amino acids. With 1 base removed from V and 13 bases from J, the gap between germline ends came to 15 bases. The CDR3 reads CASSLSNGETQFF. The CDR3 DNA sequence: TGCGCCAGCAGCTTGTCTAACGGAGAGACCCAGTTCTTC.

This clonotype was seen a handful of times. The chain joins TRBV6-2 or TRBV6-3 to TRBJ2-7; D is undetermined. CDR1 MNHEY and CDR2 SVGEGT come from the germline V gene. CDR3 size: 12 residues. V lost 5 bases, J lost 5 bases, and 10 bases lay in between. The CDR3 DNA reads as TGTGCCAGCAGTACCCCGACCCACGAGCAGTACTTC. Its translation is CASSTPTHEQYF.

CDR3 residues: CASSDEEITSGANVLTF. Written as DNA, the CDR3 is TGTGCCAGCAGTGATGAAGAGATAACCTCTGGGGCCAACGTCCTGACTTTC. The chain is built from TRBV2 and TRBJ2-6; D uncertain. This CDR3 is 17 amino acids long. Germline values: CDR1 SNHLY, CDR2 FYNNEI. Deletions cut 3 bases from V and 0 bases from J, with 12 bases between.

The V gene is TRBV20-1, the J gene TRBJ1-2; D not certain. The CDR3 contains 14 residues. V was shortened by 4 bases and J by 6 bases, with 18 bases between the two germline ends. Germline V CDR1 and CDR2: DFQATT, SNEGSKA (reference sequence). CDR3 amino acids: CSAITTRAIHGYTF. CDR3 DNA: TGCAGTGCTATCACGACAAGGGCCATACATGGCTACACCTTC.

This chain links TRBV27 with TRBJ1-1, with unresolved D. CDR3 size: 14 residues. CDR1 MNHEY and CDR2 SMNVEV come from the germline V gene (reference sequence). Deletions cut 6 bases from V and 5 bases from J, with 16 bases between. CDR3 protein: CASSPEGEGTEAFF. The CDR3 DNA reads as TGTGCCAGCAGCCCGGAGGGCGAGGGAACTGAAGCTTTCTTT.

The chain has TRBV28 and TRBJ1-1, with 11 bases that match TRBD1. The CDR3 extends over 15 amino acids. V trimming: 7 bases; J trimming: 4 bases; junction bases outside the gene matches: 8. From germline, CDR1 is MDHEN and CDR2 SYDVKM. The chain's CDR3 is CASKGQGVAGTEAFF. For the CDR3, the DNA is TGTGCCAGCAAGGGACAGGGGGTCGCGGGCACTGAAGCTTTCTTT.

This clonotype showed up just a few times. The chain uses TRBV3-1 and TRBJ2-1, with TRBD2 matching over 14 bases. This CDR3 contains 17 residues. V trimming: 5 bases; J trimming: 7 bases; junction bases outside the gene matches: 10. Germline V lookup: CDR1 LGHDT, CDR2 YNNKEL (reference sequence). The CDR3 reads CASSGLAGGRTLNEQFF. Here the CDR3 DNA reads TGTGCCAGCAGCGGACTAGCGGGGGGTAGAACTCTTAATGAGCAGTTCTTC.

The chain couples TRBV2 to TRBJ1-1, with D hard to call. Trimming pared 2 bases from V and 0 bases from J, leaving 10 bases between. Germline V lookup: CDR1 SNHLY, CDR2 FYNNEI. The CDR3 covers 15 residues. Written as DNA, the CDR3 is TGTGCCAGCAGTGAAAGGACGGCGATGAACACTGAAGCTTTCTTT. Its protein product is CASSERTAMNTEAFF. The full variable domain, in which reference TRBV2 and TRBJ1-1 provide the parts outside the CDR3, is EPEVTQTPSHQVTQMGQEVILRCVPISNHLYFYWYRQILGQKVEFLVSFYNNEISEKSEIFDDQFSVERPDGSNFTLKIRSTKLEDSAMYFCASSERTAMNTEAFFGQGTRLTVV.

This chain links TRBV20-1 with TRBJ2-3; D tentatively fits TRBD1 or TRBD2 (5 bases each). V dropped 3 bases and J dropped 9 bases, with 10 bases sitting between them. Germline CDR1 and CDR2: DFQATT and SNEGSKA (reference sequence). The CDR3 is 11 amino acids. The CDR3 sequence is CSARSEGTQYF. The CDR3 bases are TGCAGTGCTAGGTCCGAGGGGACGCAGTATTTT.

About this clonotype: An end of the junction does not agree with germline; a read error may underlie this. In nucleotides, the CDR3 is TGTGACAGCAGAGAACAATCCGTGGGCGAGCAGTACTTC. Its protein product is CDSREQSVGEQYF. The chain carries TRBV6-1 and TRBJ2-4, with D unclear. The J call may be faulty, since TRBJ2-7 better matches the DNA end. The CDR3 loop spans 13 amino acids. Germline lookup yields CDR1 MNHNS and CDR2 SASEGT.

Worth noting for this clonotype: A much larger clone lies one base from this, so it may be a read error. V gene TRBV6-2 or TRBV6-3 combines with J gene TRBJ2-5; no clear D gene. V lost 5 bases, J lost 11 bases, and 12 bases lay in between. CDR3 length: 11 residues. Germline values: CDR1 MNHEY, CDR2 SVGEGT. This CDR3 reads CASSQQYGQYF. The CDR3 DNA is TGTGCCAGCAGTCAACAGTACGGGCAGTACTTC.

This clonotype was found a few times. The chain is built from TRBV11-2 and TRBJ2-1, with unresolved D. The CDR3 covers 12 residues. V shed 5 bases and J shed 15 bases, with 17 bases lying between them. Germline V CDR1 and CDR2: SGHAT, FQNNGV. The CDR3 DNA is TGTGCCAGCAGCAGACCCCATAACTCTCGGTTCTTC. This translates into CASSRPHNSRFF.

The rearrangement links TRBV5-1 to TRBJ1-2; D call uncertain. This CDR3 is built from 15 residues. The V and J ends lost 0 bases and 4 bases respectively, with 13 bases between them. Germline CDR1 and CDR2: SGHRS and YFSETQ. The CDR3 spells CASSLDLGHPYGYTF. CDR3 sequence (DNA): TGCGCCAGCAGCTTGGACTTGGGCCACCCCTATGGCTACACCTTC.

This clonotype came up a few times. This chain links TRBV9 with TRBJ2-7; D gene uncertain. The germline gives CDR1 SGDLS, CDR2 YYNGEE. Trimming left V 0 bases short and J 3 bases short, with 10 bases between. The CDR3 is 14 amino acids. Written as DNA, the CDR3 is TGTGCCAGCAGCGTAGATTCGGTAGGCTACGAGCAGTACTTC. Amino acids: CASSVDSVGYEQYF.

This clonotype turned up a few times. V gene TRBV6-6 combines with J gene TRBJ2-5, with a tentative D call TRBD2 (5 bases). CDR3 length: 17 residues. Germline V gene data show CDR1 as MNHNY and CDR2 as SVGAGI (reference sequence). Trimming stripped 5 bases from V and 4 bases from J, with 23 bases between. This chain's CDR3 is CASSNRGQRVIAETQYF. The CDR3 bases are TGTGCCAGCAGTAACCGAGGCCAGAGGGTAATCGCAGAGACCCAGTACTTC.

In this sample, this clonotype turned up a few times. The genes are TRBV7-9 and TRBJ2-7, with 14 bases fitting TRBD2. The germline CDR1 and CDR2 sequences are SEHNR and FQNEAQ (reference sequence). This CDR3 has 19 amino acids. With V trimmed by 4 bases and J by 3 bases, 14 bases remained unmatched. The chain's CDR3 is CASSSSREGLAGALYEQYF. CDR3 sequence (DNA): TGTGCCAGCAGCTCTTCAAGAGAGGGACTAGCGGGGGCCCTCTACGAGCAGTACTTC. Complete variable domain (other parts from reference TRBV7-9 and TRBJ2-7): DTGVSQNPRHKITKRGQNVTFRCDPISEHNRLYWYRQTLGQGPEFLTYFQNEAQLEKSRLLSDRFSAERPKGSFSTLEIQRTEQGDSAMYLCASSSSREGLAGALYEQYFGPGTRLTVT.